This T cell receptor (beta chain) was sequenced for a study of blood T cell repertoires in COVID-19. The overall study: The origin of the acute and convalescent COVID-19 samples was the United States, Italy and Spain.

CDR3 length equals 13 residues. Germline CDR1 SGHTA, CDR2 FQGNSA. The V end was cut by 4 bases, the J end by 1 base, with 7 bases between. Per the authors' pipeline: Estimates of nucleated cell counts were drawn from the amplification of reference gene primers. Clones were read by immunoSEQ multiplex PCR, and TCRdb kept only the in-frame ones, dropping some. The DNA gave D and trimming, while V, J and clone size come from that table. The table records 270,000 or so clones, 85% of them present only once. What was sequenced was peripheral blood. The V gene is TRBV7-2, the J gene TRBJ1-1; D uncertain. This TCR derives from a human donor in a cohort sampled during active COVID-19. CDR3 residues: CASSYSENTEAFF. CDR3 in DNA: TGTGCCAGCAGCTATAGCGAGAACACTGAAGCTTTCTTT.